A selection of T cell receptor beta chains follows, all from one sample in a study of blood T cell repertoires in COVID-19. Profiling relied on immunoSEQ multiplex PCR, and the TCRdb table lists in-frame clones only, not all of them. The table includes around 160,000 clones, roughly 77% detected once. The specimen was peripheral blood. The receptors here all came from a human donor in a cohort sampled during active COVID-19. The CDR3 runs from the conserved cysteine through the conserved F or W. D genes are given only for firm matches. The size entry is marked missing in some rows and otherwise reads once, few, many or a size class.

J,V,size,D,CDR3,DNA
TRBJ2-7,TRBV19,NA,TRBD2,CASRGLAGGRSDEQYF,TGTGCCAGTAGGGGACTAGCGGGAGGCCGGAGCGACGAGCAGTACTTC
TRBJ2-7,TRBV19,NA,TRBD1,CASSPRQGWNEQYF,TGTGCCAGTAGCCCCCGACAGGGGTGGAACGAGCAGTACTTC
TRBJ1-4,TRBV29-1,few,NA,CSVGGGSTNEKLFF,TGCAGCGTTGGTGGGGGGTCAACTAATGAAAAACTGTTTTTT
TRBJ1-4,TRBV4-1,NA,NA,CASSQDRVLTNEKLFF,TGCGCCAGCAGCCAAGACAGGGTTTTGACTAATGAAAAACTGTTTTTT
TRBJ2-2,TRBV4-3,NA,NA,CASSQDRAGELFF,TGCGCCAGCAGCCAAGATCGAGCCGGGGAGCTGTTTTTT
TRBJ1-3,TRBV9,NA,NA,CASSPTGNTIYF,TGTGCCAGCAGCCCTACCGGAAACACCATATATTTT
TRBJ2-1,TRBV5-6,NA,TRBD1,CASSPRQGGQFF,TGTGCCAGCAGCCCAAGACAGGGTGGGCAGTTCTTC
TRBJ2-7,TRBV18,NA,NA,CASSPLGSEQYF,TGTGCCAGCTCACCACTCGGGAGCGAGCAGTACTTC
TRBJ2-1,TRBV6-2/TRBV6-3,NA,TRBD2,CASSRQTSGTSYNEQFF,TGTGCCAGCAGTCGTCAAACTAGCGGGACCTCCTACAATGAGCAGTTCTTC
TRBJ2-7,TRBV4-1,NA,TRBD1,CASSQPGQGAHEQYF,TGCGCCAGCAGCCAGCCGGGACAGGGGGCCCACGAGCAGTACTTC
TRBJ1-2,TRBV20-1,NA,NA,CTAGDKNGYTF,TGCACCGCGGGGGACAAGAATGGCTACACCTTC
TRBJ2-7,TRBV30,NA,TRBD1,CAWSVGTGIPYEQYF,TGTGCCTGGAGTGTAGGGACAGGGATCCCCTACGAGCAGTACTTC
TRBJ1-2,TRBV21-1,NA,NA,CASSKGWPEHLKYYGYTF,TGTGCCAGCAGCAAAGGATGGCCCGAACACCTTAAATACTATGGCTACACCTTC
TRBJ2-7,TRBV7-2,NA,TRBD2,CASSLGGGPYEQYF,TGTGCCAGCAGCTTGGGGGGGGGACCTTACGAGCAGTACTTC
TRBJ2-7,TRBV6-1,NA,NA,CASSEASAGMDYEQYF,TGTGCCAGCAGTGAAGCGTCGGCGGGCATGGACTACGAGCAGTACTTC
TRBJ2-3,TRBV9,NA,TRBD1,CASSASGTGFTDTQYF,TGTGCCAGCAGCGCCTCCGGGACAGGATTTACAGATACGCAGTATTTT
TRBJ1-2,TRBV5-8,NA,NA,CASSLGPRGVYGYTF,TGTGCCAGCAGCTTGGGACCCAGGGGAGTCTATGGCTACACCTTC
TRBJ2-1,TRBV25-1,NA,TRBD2,CASSEPLAGDREQFF,TGTGCCAGCAGTGAACCACTAGCGGGGGACAGGGAGCAGTTCTTC
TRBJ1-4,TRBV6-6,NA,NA,CASSSRESPNEKLFF,TGTGCCAGCAGTTCGAGAGAATCCCCTAATGAAAAACTGTTTTTT